The rows below give T cell receptor beta chains drawn from one sample of a study of blood T cell repertoires in COVID-19. The table came from immunoSEQ multiplex PCR; TCRdb's copy has only in-frame clones and leaves some out. The sample includes a few hundred thousand clones, 80% to 90% of them seen just once. Sequencing was carried out using peripheral blood. The source is a woman in her sixties or seventies with COVID-19, enrolled during active disease. The CDR3 runs from the conserved cysteine through the conserved F or W. The order of the fields is clone size, V gene, D gene, J gene, CDR3 DNA, CDR3 protein. D genes are given only for firm matches. Some rows mark clone size as missing; the rest say once, few, many or name a class of expanded clone.

.	TRBV28	.	TRBJ2-7	TGTGCCAGCAGCCGACAGGCGAATTCCTACGAGCAGTACTTC	CASSRQANSYEQYF
.	TRBV6-5	.	TRBJ2-7	TGTGCCAGCAGCAAACACCCGTCAGGCTACGAGCAGTACTTC	CASSKHPSGYEQYF
.	TRBV3-1/TRBV3-2	.	TRBJ2-3	TGTGCCAGCAGCCAAGACGGGAGTGGGAAAACGCAGTATTTT	CASSQDGSGKTQYF
.	TRBV30	.	TRBJ1-4	TGTGCCTGGTGTTTTGGAGACCGAGGGAAGGAAAAACTGTTTTTT	CAWCFGDRGKEKLFF
.	TRBV23-1	TRBD1	TRBJ1-2	TGCGCCAGCAGTCACCGAAGACAGGGCGGTAACTATGGCTACACCTTC	CASSHRRQGGNYGYTF
.	TRBV13	.	TRBJ2-2	TGTGCCAGCAGCTTACCCCGCCAACAGGGAAGCACCGGGGAGCTGTTTTTT	CASSLPRQQGSTGELFF
.	TRBV7-9	TRBD2	TRBJ2-3	TGTGCCAGCAGTAGTGGACTAGTTTTAGATACGCAGTATTTT	CASSSGLVLDTQYF
.	TRBV28	.	TRBJ2-4	TGTGCCAGCAGAGTGGCAGGGCGTACCAAAAACATTCAGTACTTC	CASRVAGRTKNIQYF
.	TRBV6-5	.	TRBJ1-6	TGTGCCAGCAGGCACCGGGACTCAAATTCACCCCTCCACTTT	CASRHRDSNSPLHF
.	TRBV2	TRBD2	TRBJ2-3	TGTGCCAGCAGTAAGGGACTAGCGCGCACAGATACGCAGTATTTT	CASSKGLARTDTQYF
.	TRBV11-3	.	TRBJ2-5	TGTGCCAGCAGCTTAGATAAAGAGACCCAGTACTTC	CASSLDKETQYF
.	TRBV27	TRBD1	TRBJ2-7	TGTGCCAGCAGCCCCCCATCCGGGACAGGGTCCTACGAGCAGTACTTC	CASSPPSGTGSYEQYF
.	TRBV5-6	.	TRBJ1-6	TGTGCCAGCAGCTTCCCGCAGGGCAAGGGTTCACCCCTCCACTTT	CASSFPQGKGSPLHF
.	TRBV7-2	TRBD1	TRBJ2-7	TGTGCCAGCAGCTTTTTCGGGACAGGGTCCTACGAGCAGTACTTC	CASSFFGTGSYEQYF
.	TRBV29-1	.	TRBJ1-1	TGCAGCGTTGTTCAGGGGTCTATGAACACTGAAGCTTTCTTT	CSVVQGSMNTEAFF
few	TRBV28	TRBD1	TRBJ1-2	TGTGCCAGCAGGACGGACAGGGGGCCTGTTGGCTACACCTTC	CASRTDRGPVGYTF
.	TRBV30	.	TRBJ1-6	TGTGCCTGGAGTGTAGGTACAGCTGATTCACCCCTCCACTTT	CAWSVGTADSPLHF
.	TRBV7-2	TRBD1	TRBJ2-1	TGTGCCAGCAGCTCCCGCACAGGGGGAAACTACAATGAGCAGTTCTTC	CASSSRTGGNYNEQFF
few	TRBV15	TRBD1	TRBJ1-2	TGTGCCACCTCCAGGGGGCCAAAAACGGGGGGCTACACCTTC	CATSRGPKTGGYTF
.	TRBV28	TRBD2	TRBJ2-7	TGTGCCAGCAGGCTGTTAGCGGGAGCCCTCTACGAGCAGTACTTC	CASRLLAGALYEQYF
.	TRBV7-2	.	TRBJ1-2	TGTGCCAGCAGCCCCCGAATTGGCGGGGGGCGTTATGGCTACACCTTC	CASSPRIGGGRYGYTF
.	TRBV4-1	TRBD1	TRBJ2-3	TGCGCCAGCAGGGACAGGGTCCACACAGATACGCAGTATTTT	CASRDRVHTDTQYF
.	TRBV18	TRBD1	TRBJ2-7	TGTGCCAGCTCACCCCGGGACAGGGAATCCTACGAGCAGTACTTC	CASSPRDRESYEQYF